The 21 T cell receptor beta chains listed next were all sequenced from one sample in a study of blood T cell repertoires in COVID-19. Produced via immunoSEQ multiplex PCR; TCRdb's table is partial and in-frame only. The repertoire has 150,000 or so clones, about four fifths of them found once; the top ten carry 11%. Sequencing was carried out using peripheral blood. The receptors shown here come from a man aged 55 to 70 with active or convalescent COVID-19.

The chain carries TRBV6-1 and TRBJ2-1; a possible D gene is TRBD2 (5 bases). Deletions cut 3 bases from V and 0 bases from J, with 12 bases between. The CDR3 runs to 16 residues. From germline, CDR1 is MNHNS and CDR2 SASEGT. Here the CDR3 reads CASSDTPGSSYNEQFF. CDR3 nucleotide sequence: TGTGCCAGCAGTGATACCCCGGGGAGCTCCTACAATGAGCAGTTCTTC.

This clone came up once. V gene TRBV19 combines with J gene TRBJ2-1; D possibly corresponds to TRBD1 (6 bases). The CDR3 contains 18 residues. Germline V lookup: CDR1 LNHDA, CDR2 SQIVND (reference sequence). V lost 6 bases, J lost 0 bases, and 21 bases lay in between. For the CDR3, the DNA is TGTGCCAGTAGACCCTTCCTCCAACAGGGACCCTCCTACAATGAGCAGTTCTTC. Protein product: CASRPFLQQGPSYNEQFF. The whole variable domain, remainder taken from reference TRBV19 and TRBJ2-1, is DGGITQSPKYLFRKEGQNVTLSCEQNLNHDAMYWYRQDPGQGLRLIYYSQIVNDFQKGDIAEGYSVSREKKESFPLTVTSAQKNPTAFYLCASRPFLQQGPSYNEQFFGPGTRLTVL.

The chain is built from TRBV24-1 and TRBJ2-3; 7 bases agree with TRBD1. V was clipped by 4 bases and J by 3 bases; unmatched bases: 9. Per the germline V gene, CDR1 is KGHDR and CDR2 is SFDVKD. This CDR3 comprises 16 residues. The CDR3 here is CATSDTGQEYTDTQYF. CDR3 coding DNA: TGTGCCACCAGTGACACCGGACAGGAGTATACAGATACGCAGTATTTT.

The chain has TRBV5-1 and TRBJ2-3; 8 bases line up with TRBD1. The germline gives CDR1 SGHRS, CDR2 YFSETQ. Trimming took 4 bases from V and 4 from J; bases not matched to a gene: 8. CDR3 length equals 15 residues. CDR3 protein: CASSRQGATADTQYF. Here the CDR3 DNA reads TGCGCCAGCAGCCGCCAGGGGGCTACAGCAGATACGCAGTATTTT.

This clone was observed a handful of times. V gene TRBV25-1 combines with J gene TRBJ2-3; TRBD2 agrees at 13 bases. V dropped 6 bases and J dropped 3; count of bases not matched to a gene: 3. CDR3 length equals 15 residues. Germline V gene data show CDR1 as MGHDK and CDR2 as SYGVNS. CDR3 protein: CASSPTSGGTDTQYF. Here the CDR3 DNA reads TGTGCCAGCAGCCCGACTAGCGGGGGGACAGATACGCAGTATTTT. The variable domain in full, with the rest retrieved from reference TRBV25-1 and TRBJ2-3, is EADIYQTPRYLVIGTGKKITLECSQTMGHDKMYWYQQDPGMELHLIHYSYGVNSTEKGDLSSESTVSRIRTEHFPLTLESARPSHTSQYLCASSPTSGGTDTQYFGPGTRLTVL.

The rearrangement links TRBV18 to TRBJ2-3; D remains ambiguous. CDR3 length: 14 residues. V lost 1 base and J 0 bases, leaving 5 bases between the germline ends. In germline, CDR1 is KGHSH, CDR2 LQKENI. The CDR3: CASSPLPSTDTQYF. The CDR3 DNA is TGTGCCAGCTCACCACTCCCAAGCACAGATACGCAGTATTTT.

The V call is TRBV19, the J call TRBJ2-3, with 11 bases matching TRBD2. CDR1 is LNHDA, CDR2 SQIVND, per germline (reference sequence). V gave up 5 bases and J gave up 3 bases; unmatched junction bases: 4. The CDR3 covers 15 residues. The CDR3: CASSAGTSGTDTQYF. DNA for the CDR3: TGTGCCAGTAGTGCGGGGACTAGCGGAACAGATACGCAGTATTTT.

The chain joins TRBV11-2 to TRBJ2-1; no clear D gene. Germline loops: CDR1 SGHAT, CDR2 FQNNGV. This CDR3 spans 15 amino acids. The germline V and J ends were trimmed by 4 bases and 0 bases, with 10 bases remaining between them. The CDR3 loop reads CASSSSYSSYNEQFF. The CDR3 coding sequence is TGTGCCAGCAGCTCGAGCTACAGCTCCTACAATGAGCAGTTCTTC. Full variable domain (remainder filled in from reference TRBV11-2 and TRBJ2-1): EAGVAQSPRYKIIEKRQSVAFWCNPISGHATLYWYQQILGQGPKLLIQFQNNGVVDDSQLPKDRFSAERLKGVDSTLKIQPAKLEDSAVYLCASSSSYSSYNEQFFGPGTRLTVL.

The chain carries TRBV7-9 and TRBJ1-2, with TRBD1 matching 8 bases. Per germline, CDR1 SEHNR and CDR2 FQNEAQ (reference sequence). CDR3 length: 16 amino acids. Trimming cost V 4 bases and J 8 bases; bases outside gene matches: 15. CDR3 DNA sequence: TGTGCCAGCAGCTCAGCCGCCACTGGGACAGGCAAAGGCTACACCTTC. Translation gives CASSSAATGTGKGYTF.

The chain links TRBV27 to TRBJ1-1; TRBD1 aligns across 7 bases. The germline V gene has CDR1 MNHEY and CDR2 SMNVEV (reference sequence). The CDR3 extends over 13 amino acids. Trimming cost V 3 bases and J 6 bases; bases outside gene matches: 4. In DNA, the CDR3 is TGTGCCAGCAGTTTGACAGGGCGGCCTGAAGCTTTCTTT. This sequence encodes CASSLTGRPEAFF.

This chain connects TRBV7-8 to TRBJ1-4; 7 bases map to TRBD1. The CDR3 length is 16 residues. The germline V gene has CDR1 SGHVS and CDR2 FQNEAQ. V dropped 1 base and J dropped 5; count of bases not matched to a gene: 7. CDR3 sequence reads: CASSLGRAGGNEKLFF. CDR3 nucleotide sequence: TGTGCCAGCAGCTTAGGCCGGGCAGGGGGGAATGAAAAACTGTTTTTT.

V is TRBV6-5 and J is TRBJ1-2; TRBD1 matches 8 bases. This CDR3 has 13 amino acids. J was trimmed by 3 bases and V by 5 bases; bases with no gene match: 2. Germline CDR1 is MNHEY and CDR2 is SVGAGI. CDR3 amino acids: CASSQGQDYGYTF. CDR3 coding DNA: TGTGCCAGCAGTCAGGGACAGGACTATGGCTACACCTTC.

This chain links TRBV2 with TRBJ1-5; possibly TRBD1 for D (6 bases). V lost 3 bases, J lost 2 bases, and 11 bases lay in between. Germline values: CDR1 SNHLY, CDR2 FYNNEI. The CDR3 consists of 15 residues. The CDR3 reads CASSDSGHRNQPQHF. In nucleotides, the CDR3 is TGTGCCAGCAGTGACTCGGGACACCGCAATCAGCCCCAGCATTTT.

This chain links TRBV5-1 with TRBJ2-5; 8 bases map to TRBD1. The CDR3 spans 17 residues. Germline V gene lookup returns CDR1 SGHRS and CDR2 YFSETQ. V gave up 3 bases and J gave up 3 bases; unmatched junction bases: 13. The CDR3: CASSSMRTGKVEETQYF. CDR3 DNA: TGCGCCAGCAGCTCCATGAGGACAGGGAAAGTAGAAGAGACCCAGTACTTC. Full variable domain (outside the CDR3, taken from reference TRBV5-1 and TRBJ2-5): KAGVTQTPRYLIKTRGQQVTLSCSPISGHRSVSWYQQTPGQGLQFLFEYFSETQRNKGNFPGRFSGRQFSNSRSEMNVSTLELGDSALYLCASSSMRTGKVEETQYFGPGTRLLVL.

The chain is built from TRBV4-2 and TRBJ2-7, with 14 bases lining up with TRBD2. From germline, CDR1 is LGHNA and CDR2 YNFKEQ. The CDR3 is made up of 18 amino acids. V was pared by 4 bases and J by 3 bases, with 11 bases of the junction left unmatched. The DNA of the CDR3 is TGTGCCAGCAGCCTACAGGGACTAGCGGGAGCCTTCATCTACGAGCAGTACTTC. Amino acid sequence: CASSLQGLAGAFIYEQYF.

The V gene is TRBV2, the J gene TRBJ2-5; D is perhaps TRBD2 (7 bases). The length of the CDR3 is 12 residues. V lost 8 bases to trimming and J lost 5 bases, with 12 bases between them. Germline lookup yields CDR1 SNHLY and CDR2 FYNNEI. The CDR3 sequence is CASGGGPETQYF. CDR3 DNA: TGTGCCAGCGGGGGGGGCCCGGAGACCCAGTACTTC.

This clone was seen just once. V and J are TRBV29-1 and TRBJ1-3; D remains unclear. The length of the CDR3 is 14 residues. The V and J ends lost 3 bases and 0 bases respectively, with 9 bases between them. Germline V gene lookup returns CDR1 SQVTM and CDR2 ANQGSEA. CDR3 nucleotides: TGCAGCGTTGAGGCAGACACCTCTGGAAACACCATATATTTT. This encodes CSVEADTSGNTIYF. The variable domain in full, with the rest retrieved from reference TRBV29-1 and TRBJ1-3, is SAVISQKPSRDICQRGTSLTIQCQVDSQVTMMFWYRQQPGQSLTLIATANQGSEATYESGFVIDKFPISRPNLTFSTLTVSNMSPEDSSIYLCSVEADTSGNTIYFGEGSWLTVV.

J is TRBJ2-1 and V is TRBV24-1; 7 bases are shared with TRBD2. CDR1 and CDR2 (germline): KGHDR, SFDVKD. V trimming: 0 bases; J trimming: 4 bases; junction bases outside the gene matches: 2. CDR3 size: 15 residues. This CDR3 is CATSDLSSGYNEQFF. CDR3 nucleotides: TGTGCCACCAGTGATTTGTCTAGCGGATACAATGAGCAGTTCTTC.

This clone was seen a few times. The chain couples TRBV7-9 to TRBJ1-2; 8 bases agree with TRBD1. With V trimmed by 2 bases and J by 6 bases, 5 bases remained unmatched. The length of the CDR3 is 14 residues. Per germline, CDR1 SEHNR and CDR2 FQNEAQ (reference sequence). The CDR3 region is CASSLTGTGDGYTF. The CDR3 region has the DNA TGTGCCAGCAGCTTAACCGGGACAGGAGATGGCTACACCTTC.

The V call is TRBV11-2, the J call TRBJ2-7; 9 bases fit TRBD2. In germline, CDR1 is SGHAT, CDR2 FQNNGV. V lost 3 bases to trimming and J lost 4 bases; unmatched junction nucleotides: 7. This CDR3 spans 15 amino acids. The DNA for the CDR3 is TGTGCCAGCAGCTTGGCGGGAGGGCCCACGTACGAGCAGTACTTC. Protein: CASSLAGGPTYEQYF.

This clone appeared once. CDR3 sequence reads: CASSADGGRDTQYF. CDR3 in DNA: TGTGCCAGCAGCGCGGACGGGGGGCGTGATACGCAGTATTTT. This chain links TRBV7-2 with TRBJ2-3; D might be TRBD2 (7 bases). The CDR3 has 14 amino acids. Germline values: CDR1 SGHTA, CDR2 FQGNSA. The V gene lost 5 bases and the J gene lost 6 bases, with 15 bases spanning the gap. Filled out from reference TRBV7-2 and TRBJ2-3, the complete variable domain reads GAGVSQSPSNKVTEKGKDVELRCDPISGHTALYWYRQSLGQGLEFLIYFQGNSAPDKSGLPSDRFSAERTGGSVSTLTIQRTQQEDSAVYLCASSADGGRDTQYFGPGTRLTVL.